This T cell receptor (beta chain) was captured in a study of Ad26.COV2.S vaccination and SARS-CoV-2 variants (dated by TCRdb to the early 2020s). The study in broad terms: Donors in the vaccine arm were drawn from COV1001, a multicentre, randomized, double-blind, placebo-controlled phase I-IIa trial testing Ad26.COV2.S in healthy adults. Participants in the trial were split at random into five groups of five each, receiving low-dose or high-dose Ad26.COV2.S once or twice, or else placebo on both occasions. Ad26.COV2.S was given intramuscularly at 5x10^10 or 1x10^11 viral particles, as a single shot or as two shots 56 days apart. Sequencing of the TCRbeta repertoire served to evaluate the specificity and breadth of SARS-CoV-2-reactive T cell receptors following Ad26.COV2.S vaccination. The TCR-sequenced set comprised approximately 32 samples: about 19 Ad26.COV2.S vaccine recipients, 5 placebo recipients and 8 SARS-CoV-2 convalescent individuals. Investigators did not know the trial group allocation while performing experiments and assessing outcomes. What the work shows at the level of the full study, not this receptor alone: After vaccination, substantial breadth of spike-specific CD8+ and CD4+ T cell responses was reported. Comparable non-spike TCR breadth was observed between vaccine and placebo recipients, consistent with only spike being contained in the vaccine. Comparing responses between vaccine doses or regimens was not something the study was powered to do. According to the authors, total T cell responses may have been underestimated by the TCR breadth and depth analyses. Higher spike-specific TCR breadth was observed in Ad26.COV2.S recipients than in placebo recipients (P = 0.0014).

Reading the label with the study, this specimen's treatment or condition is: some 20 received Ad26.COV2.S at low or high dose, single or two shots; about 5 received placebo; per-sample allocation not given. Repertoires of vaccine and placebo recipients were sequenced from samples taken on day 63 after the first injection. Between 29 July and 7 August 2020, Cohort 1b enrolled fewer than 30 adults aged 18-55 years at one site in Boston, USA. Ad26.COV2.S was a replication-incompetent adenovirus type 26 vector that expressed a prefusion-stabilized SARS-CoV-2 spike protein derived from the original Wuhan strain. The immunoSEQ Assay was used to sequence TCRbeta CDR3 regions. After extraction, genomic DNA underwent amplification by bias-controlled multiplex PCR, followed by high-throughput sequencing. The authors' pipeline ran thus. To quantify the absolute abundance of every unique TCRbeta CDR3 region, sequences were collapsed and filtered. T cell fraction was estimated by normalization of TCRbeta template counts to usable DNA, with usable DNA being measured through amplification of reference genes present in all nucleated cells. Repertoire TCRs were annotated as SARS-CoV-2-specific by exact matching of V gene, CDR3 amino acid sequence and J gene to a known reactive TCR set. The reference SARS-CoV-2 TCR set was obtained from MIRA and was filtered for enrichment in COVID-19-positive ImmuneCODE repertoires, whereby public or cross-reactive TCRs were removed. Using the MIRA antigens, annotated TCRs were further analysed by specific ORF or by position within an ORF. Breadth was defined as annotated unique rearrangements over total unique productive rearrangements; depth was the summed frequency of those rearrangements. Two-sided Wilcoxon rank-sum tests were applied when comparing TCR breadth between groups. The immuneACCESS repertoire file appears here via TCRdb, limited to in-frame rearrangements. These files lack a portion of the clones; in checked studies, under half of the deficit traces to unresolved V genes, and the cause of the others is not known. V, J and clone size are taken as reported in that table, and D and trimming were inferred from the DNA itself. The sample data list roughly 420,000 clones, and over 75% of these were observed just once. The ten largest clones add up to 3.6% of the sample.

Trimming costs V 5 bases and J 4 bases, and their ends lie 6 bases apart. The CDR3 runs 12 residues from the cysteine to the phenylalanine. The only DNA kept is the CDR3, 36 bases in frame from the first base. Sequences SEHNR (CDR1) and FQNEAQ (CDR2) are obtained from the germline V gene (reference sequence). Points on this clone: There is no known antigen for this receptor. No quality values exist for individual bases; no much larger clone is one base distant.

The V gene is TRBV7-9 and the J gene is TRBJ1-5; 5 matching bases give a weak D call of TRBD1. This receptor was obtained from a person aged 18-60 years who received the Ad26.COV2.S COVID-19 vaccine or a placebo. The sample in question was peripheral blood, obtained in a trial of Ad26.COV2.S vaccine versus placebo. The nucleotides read TGTGCCAGCAGCGCAGGGAATCAGCCCCAGCATTTT. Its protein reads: CASSAGNQPQHF. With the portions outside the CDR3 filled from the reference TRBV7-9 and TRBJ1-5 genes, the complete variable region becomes DTGVSQNPRHKITKRGQNVTFRCDPISEHNRLYWYRQTLGQGPEFLTYFQNEAQLEKSRLLSDRFSAERPKGSFSTLEIQRTEQGDSAMYLCASSAGNQPQHFGDGTRLSIL.